This T cell receptor beta chain was sequenced during a study of cytomegalovirus exposure and HLA in healthy donors. Notes on the study in general: About 87% or about 30% of the time was how often most TCR beta V segments were productive, according to an earlier analysis.

The V segment lost 2 bases and the J segment 5 bases; nucleotides outside the gene matches: 7. The germline CDR1 and CDR2 sequences are MDHEN and SYDVKM. This CDR3 contains 18 residues. As for this clone: The target antigen is unknown.

Primers included in the PCR were 60 Vbeta and 13 Jbeta primers. Method: immunoSEQ multiplex PCR; TCRdb's copy keeps in-frame clones and lacks some. In the table there are roughly 160,000 clones, over 75% of which are singletons. Sequencing was performed on PBMCs. The sequence was collected from a woman in her thirties in good health and CMV-seronegative. The V and J genes are TRBV28 and TRBJ2-1; 15 bases are shared with TRBD2. The CDR3 DNA reads as TGTGCCAGCAGTTTAACCCCGGGACTAGCGGGAGGCGACAATGAGCAGTTCTTC. Protein product: CASSLTPGLAGGDNEQFF.